This passage covers 2 T cell receptor beta chains from one sample sequenced in a study of OX40 agonist ivuxolimab in advanced cancers. Produced via immunoSEQ multiplex PCR; TCRdb's table is partial and in-frame only. This table has roughly 30,000 clones, nearly 95% appearing once. The specimen was CD4+ or CD8+ T cells sorted from blood, collected in a trial of the OX40 agonist ivuxolimab. These receptors were obtained from an adult with an advanced solid tumor such as melanoma, head and neck, liver or kidney cancer.

J is TRBJ1-2 and V is TRBV5-5, with D maybe TRBD1 (5 bases). Germline CDR1 reads SGHKS; CDR2 reads YYEKEE (reference sequence). The CDR3 has 14 residues. Between the trimmed V and J ends, which lost 0 bases and 1 base, there was a span of 7 bases. The CDR3 nucleotides read TGTGCCAGCAGCTTGGGTCAGGGTAACTATGGCTACACCTTC. Amino acids: CASSLGQGNYGYTF.

V gene TRBV7-3 combines with J gene TRBJ2-1; a possible D gene is TRBD1 (5 bases). The V end lost 2 bases, the J end lost 5 bases, and 13 bases lay between the germline ends. CDR3 length: 15 residues. Germline CDR1 SGHTA, CDR2 FQGTGA. CDR3 DNA: TGTGCCAGCAGCTTATTTAGGGGCACCCACAATGAGCAGTTCTTC. It translates to CASSLFRGTHNEQFF.